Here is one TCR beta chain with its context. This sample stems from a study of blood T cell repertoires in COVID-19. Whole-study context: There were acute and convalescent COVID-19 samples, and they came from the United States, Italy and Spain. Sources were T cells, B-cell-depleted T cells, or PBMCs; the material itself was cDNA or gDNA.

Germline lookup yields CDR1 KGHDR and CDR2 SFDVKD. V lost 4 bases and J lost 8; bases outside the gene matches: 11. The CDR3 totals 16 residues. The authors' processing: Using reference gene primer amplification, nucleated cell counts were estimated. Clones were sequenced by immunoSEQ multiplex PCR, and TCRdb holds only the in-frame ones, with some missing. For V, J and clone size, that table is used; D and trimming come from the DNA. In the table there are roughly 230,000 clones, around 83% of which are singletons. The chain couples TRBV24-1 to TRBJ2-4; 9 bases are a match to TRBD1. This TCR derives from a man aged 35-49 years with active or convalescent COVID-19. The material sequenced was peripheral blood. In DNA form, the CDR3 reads TGTGCCACCAGTGAATCGGGACAGGGCATTTCGGACATTCAGTACTTC. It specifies CATSESGQGISDIQYF.